Given below is one TCR beta chain in context. Relative to the germline gene, one junction end is altered; a read error may explain this. CDR3 size: 14 residues. Germline CDR1 SSHAT, CDR2 FNYEAQ (reference sequence). The data are from a study of T cell responses to AZD1222 COVID-19 vaccine. Profiled with immunoSEQ multiplex PCR; TCRdb holds only in-frame clones, not every one. The sample holds 200,000 to 300,000 clones, 80% to 95% seen once. The sequences come from peripheral blood, collected on day 0 of AZD1222 vaccination. The chain recombines TRBV7-7 with TRBJ2-7, with 11 bases matching TRBD1. The TCR comes from an adult in good health. The CDR3 nucleotides are TGTGCTAGCAGCTTACGGGGGACAGGGGGCGAGCAGTACTTC. Protein product: CASSLRGTGGEQYF.